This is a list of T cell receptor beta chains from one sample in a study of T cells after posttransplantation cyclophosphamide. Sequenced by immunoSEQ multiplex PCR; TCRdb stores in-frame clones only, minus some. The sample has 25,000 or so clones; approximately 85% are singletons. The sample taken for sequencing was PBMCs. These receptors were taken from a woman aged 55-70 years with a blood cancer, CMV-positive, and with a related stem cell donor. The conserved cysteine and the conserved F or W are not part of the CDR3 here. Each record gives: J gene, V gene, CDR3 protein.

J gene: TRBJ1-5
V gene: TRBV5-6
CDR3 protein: ASSPGTELNQPQH

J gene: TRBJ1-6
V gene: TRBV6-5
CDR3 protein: ASSWDRGDSPLH

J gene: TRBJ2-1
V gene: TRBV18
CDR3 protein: ASSPGLPPDEQF

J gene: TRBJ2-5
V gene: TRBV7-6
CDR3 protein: ASSLVLAANQETQY

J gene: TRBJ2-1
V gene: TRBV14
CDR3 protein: ASSRSGRFNEQF

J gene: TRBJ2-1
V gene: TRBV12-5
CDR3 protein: ASGQLLNYNEQF

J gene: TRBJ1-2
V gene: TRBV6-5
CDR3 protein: ASSPDRVFGYT

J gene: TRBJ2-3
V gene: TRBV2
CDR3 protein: ASSETSGGTDTQY

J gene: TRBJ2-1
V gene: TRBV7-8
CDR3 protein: ASSKLAAYNEQF

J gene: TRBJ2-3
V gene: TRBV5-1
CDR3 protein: ASSLGLRTSTDTQY